This TCR beta chain was obtained from a study of blood T cell repertoires in COVID-19 (dated by TCRdb to the early 2020s). About the full investigation: Samples covering the acute and convalescent phases of COVID-19 were provided by collaborators in the United States, Italy and Spain. Nearly every sample came with metadata listing a de-identified subject ID, COVID-19 status, age in years and sex. The repertoires were released in a freely available public database meant as a resource for research on the immune response to SARS-CoV-2. The material from the prospective study consisted of cDNA or gDNA derived from T cells, B-cell-depleted T cells, or PBMCs. The samples were drawn from two sources: the first 160 participants of the ongoing ImmuneRACE study, and some 1,300 subjects contributed by 6 global collaborators. HLA class I and class II types, where available, came from metadata supplied by the sample provider rather than from assay-based typing. The dataset comprised deeply sampled blood TCRbeta repertoires from subjects exposed to, actively infected with, or recovered from COVID-19.

The immunoSEQ Assay, a bias-controlled multiplex PCR, was used to amplify TCRbeta CDR3 regions from genomic DNA. Regarding the original processing steps: Within the assay, amplification of reference gene primers was used to estimate how many nucleated cells each sample contained. Sequence reads were collapsed and filtered to measure the absolute abundance of every unique TCRbeta CDR3 rearrangement. For each sample, productive Simpson clonality was calculated as the square root of Simpson's diversity index across productive rearrangements. TCRdb carries this immuneACCESS record with in-frame sequences only. Its versions omit some clonotypes, under half of them owing to an unresolved V gene in the studies checked, with the rest unexplained. The V and J calls and clone size come from that table; D and trimming were worked out from the DNA. The table for this sample lists approximately 450,000 clones; roughly 89% of them were counted only once. The ten largest account for 4% to 4.5% of the sample.

As regards this clone: This clone's antigen is unknown. No base quality information exists; no much larger clone differs at one position.

CDR1 SEHNR and CDR2 FQNEAQ are derived from the germline V gene (reference sequence). The CDR3 numbers 19 residues from cysteine through phenylalanine. Only the CDR3 region is kept as DNA, spanning 57 bases read in frame from base 1. V and J are trimmed by 0 bases and 6 bases, and the gene matches miss 12 bases of the junction. The collaborating institutions used their own protocols to collect whole blood in K2EDTA tubes. For TCRbeta analysis, collaborators shipped samples in one of three forms: frozen whole blood, isolated PBMCs, or DNA extracted from either of those sample types. Broad study findings and their caveats: The quantity of clinical and demographic metadata differed by source and by participant and was supplied without curation.

This sequence uses TRBV7-9 and TRBJ2-1, and 12 junction bases match TRBD2. What was sequenced was peripheral blood. This clonotype originated in a woman aged 25 to 45 with acute or convalescent COVID-19. The DNA sequence is TGTGCCAGCAGCTTAGCGGTGGCTAGCGGGGGGGCCCTCTCCAATGAGCAGTTCTTC. This is translated as CASSLAVASGGALSNEQFF.